This TCR beta chain is drawn from a study of blood T cells in healthy people across ages. Study conclusions and caveats: Naive T cell percentage by flow cytometry tracked strongly with beta diversity.

For this clonotype: Its antigen is currently unknown.

Sample-barcoded 5' priming and a J-beta primer mix drove a second PCR of about 6 to 12 cycles. TCRdb recomputed calls from the 5' RACE reads with MiXCR, one row per CDR3 protein. This sample carries around 900,000 distinct CDR3 sequences, just over 50% of them seen once, and the ten largest clones take over 20%. The CDR3 contains 16 residues. Germline CDR1 is MGHRA and CDR2 is YSYEKL. V lost 4 bases to trimming and J lost 0 bases; unmatched junction nucleotides: 1. What was sequenced was blood. This clonotype was sampled from a woman aged 55-69 years in good health. The rearrangement joins TRBV4-1 to TRBJ2-7; 15 bases match TRBD2. The CDR3: CASSRTSGRGSYEQYF. CDR3 DNA: TGCGCCAGCAGCCGGACTAGCGGGAGGGGCTCCTACGAGCAGTACTTC.